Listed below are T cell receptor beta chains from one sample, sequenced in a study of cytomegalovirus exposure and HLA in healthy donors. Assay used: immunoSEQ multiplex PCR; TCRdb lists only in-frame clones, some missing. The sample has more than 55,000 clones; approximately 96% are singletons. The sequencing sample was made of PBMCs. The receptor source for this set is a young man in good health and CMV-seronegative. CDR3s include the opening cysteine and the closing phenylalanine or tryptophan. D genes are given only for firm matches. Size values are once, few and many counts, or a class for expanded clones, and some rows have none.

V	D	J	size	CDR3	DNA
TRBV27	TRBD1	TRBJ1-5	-	CASSYGTGSNQPQHF	TGTGCCAGCAGTTACGGGACAGGGTCAAATCAGCCCCAGCATTTT
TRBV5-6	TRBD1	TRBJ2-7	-	CASSLGGTGIYEQYF	TGTGCCAGCAGCTTGGGGGGGACAGGGATATACGAGCAGTACTTC
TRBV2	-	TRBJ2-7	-	CASSEVWTGEQYF	TGTGCCAGCTCGGAGGTGTGGACCGGCGAGCAGTACTTC
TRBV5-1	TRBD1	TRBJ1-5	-	CASSSLDRGRSNQPQHF	TGCGCCAGCAGCTCTCTCGACAGGGGAAGAAGCAATCAGCCCCAGCATTTT
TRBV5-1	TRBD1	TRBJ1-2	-	CASSPGQPYGYTF	TGCGCCAGCAGCCCGGGACAGCCCTATGGCTACACCTTC
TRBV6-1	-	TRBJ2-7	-	CASKLQDWAALEQYF	TGTGCCAGCAAGTTACAGGATTGGGCGGCCCTCGAGCAGTACTTC
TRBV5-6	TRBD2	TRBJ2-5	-	CASSFSTSGRVETQYF	TGTGCCAGCAGCTTCTCGACTAGCGGGAGAGTAGAGACCCAGTACTTC
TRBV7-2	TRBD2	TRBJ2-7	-	CASSLGAGDYYEQYF	TGTGCCAGCAGCCTAGGGGCTGGGGACTACTACGAGCAGTACTTC
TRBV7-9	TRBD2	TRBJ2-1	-	CASSSPTSGSVNEQFF	TGTGCCAGCAGCTCCCCGACTAGCGGGAGTGTCAATGAGCAGTTCTTC
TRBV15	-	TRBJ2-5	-	CATSNWGEETQYF	TGTGCCACCAGCAATTGGGGGGAAGAGACCCAGTACTTC
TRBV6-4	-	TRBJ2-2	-	CASSRTAPGELFF	TGTGCCAGCAGTCGGACAGCGCCCGGGGAGCTGTTTTTT
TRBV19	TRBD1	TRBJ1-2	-	CASSMVTSGQGFGGYTF	TGTGCCAGTAGTATGGTTACGTCGGGACAGGGTTTCGGTGGCTACACCTTC
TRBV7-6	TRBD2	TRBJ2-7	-	CASSSGGGPTYEQYF	TGTGCCAGCAGCTCCGGGGGGGGGCCCACGTACGAGCAGTACTTC
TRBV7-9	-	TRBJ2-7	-	CASSFPLVGLYGEQYF	TGTGCCAGCAGCTTCCCGTTGGTGGGGCTCTACGGTGAGCAGTACTTC
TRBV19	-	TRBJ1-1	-	CASGRAEAFF	TGTGCCAGTGGCCGGGCTGAAGCTTTCTTT
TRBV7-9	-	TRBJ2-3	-	CASRPDRLLLTDTQYF	TGTGCCAGCAGGCCAGACAGGTTGTTGCTGACAGATACGCAGTATTTT
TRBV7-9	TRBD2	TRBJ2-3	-	CASSARGVGTDTQYF	TGTGCCAGCAGCGCACGGGGGGTTGGGACAGATACGCAGTATTTT
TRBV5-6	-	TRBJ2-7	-	CASSILGGYEQYF	TGTGCCAGCAGCATACTAGGAGGGTACGAGCAGTACTTC
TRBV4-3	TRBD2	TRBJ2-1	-	CASSLGTSGGNEQFF	TGCGCCAGCAGCCTCGGGACTAGCGGGGGCAATGAGCAGTTCTTC
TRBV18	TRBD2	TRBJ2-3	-	CASSPAGFAGGRTTSTDTQYF	TGTGCCAGCTCTCCGGCGGGGTTTGCGGGAGGCAGAACCACTAGCACAGATACGCAGTATTTT
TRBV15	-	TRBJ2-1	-	CATSRDTNEQFF	TGTGCCACCAGCAGAGACACTAATGAGCAGTTCTTC
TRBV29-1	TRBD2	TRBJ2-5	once	CSFYGWPYSGRSGETQYF	TGCAGTTTCTATGGGTGGCCCTATAGCGGGAGAAGTGGAGAGACCCAGTACTTC
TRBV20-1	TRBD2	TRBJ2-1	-	CSAAREGQFF	TGCAGTGCTGCCCGGGAGGGGCAGTTCTTC
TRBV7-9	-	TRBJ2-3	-	CATRAGPGIFDTQYF	TGTGCCACCCGCGCCGGGCCGGGGATCTTCGATACGCAGTATTTT
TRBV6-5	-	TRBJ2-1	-	CASRPGVGGGNEQFF	TGTGCCAGCAGACCCGGAGTGGGAGGGGGGAATGAGCAGTTCTTC
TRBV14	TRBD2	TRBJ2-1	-	CASSPGTTLNEQFF	TGTGCCAGCAGCCCCGGGACTACTTTAAATGAGCAGTTCTTC
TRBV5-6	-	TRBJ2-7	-	CASSFGGSYEQYF	TGTGCCAGCAGCTTCGGCGGCTCCTACGAGCAGTACTTC
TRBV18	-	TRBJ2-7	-	CASSPEQGTDEQYF	TGTGCCAGCTCACCAGAGCAGGGGACCGACGAGCAGTACTTC
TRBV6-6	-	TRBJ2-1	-	CASSYSAEKDYNEQFF	TGTGCCAGCAGTTATTCAGCGGAAAAAGACTACAATGAGCAGTTCTTC
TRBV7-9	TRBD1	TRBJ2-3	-	CASSVGQGTDTQYF	TGTGCCAGCAGCGTCGGACAGGGGACAGATACGCAGTATTTT
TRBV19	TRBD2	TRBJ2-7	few	CASAIAGDFYEQYF	TGTGCCAGTGCTATAGCGGGAGATTTTTACGAGCAGTACTTC
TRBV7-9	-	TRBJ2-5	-	CASSPVGPEETQYF	TGTGCCAGCAGCCCTGTTGGGCCCGAAGAGACCCAGTACTTC
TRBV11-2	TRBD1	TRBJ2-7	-	CASSLDIRSDRGPHEQYF	TGTGCCAGCAGCTTAGATATCCGATCGGACAGGGGCCCCCACGAGCAGTACTTC
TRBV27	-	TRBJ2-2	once	CASSAWTAGELFF	TGTGCCAGCAGTGCCTGGACAGCCGGGGAGCTGTTTTTT
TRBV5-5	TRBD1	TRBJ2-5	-	CASSGDRGLETQYF	TGTGCCAGCAGCGGGGACAGGGGTCTAGAGACCCAGTACTTC
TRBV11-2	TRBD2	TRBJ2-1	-	CASSSSLAGVNEQFF	TGTGCCAGCAGCTCCTCGCTAGCGGGAGTCAATGAGCAGTTCTTC
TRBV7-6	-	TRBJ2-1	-	CASSAIDLASRSSYNEQFF	TGTGCCAGCAGCGCGATCGACCTAGCGTCGAGGAGCTCCTACAATGAGCAGTTCTTC
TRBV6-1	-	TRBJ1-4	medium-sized	CASRQGGWDEKLFF	TGTGCCAGCAGGCAGGGAGGGTGGGATGAAAAACTGTTTTTT
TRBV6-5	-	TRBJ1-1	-	CASSYSGGFEAFF	TGTGCCAGCAGTTACTCGGGGGGATTTGAAGCTTTCTTT
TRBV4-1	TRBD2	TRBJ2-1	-	CASSQGAGGGPSVNEQFF	TGCGCCAGCAGCCAAGGGGCTGGGGGAGGGCCCTCGGTCAATGAGCAGTTCTTC
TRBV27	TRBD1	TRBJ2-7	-	CASSTGTGSYEQYF	TGTGCCAGCAGTACCGGGACAGGCTCCTACGAGCAGTACTTC
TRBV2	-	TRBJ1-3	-	CASISGSDGNTIYF	TGTGCCAGCATTTCAGGGTCAGATGGAAACACCATATATTTT
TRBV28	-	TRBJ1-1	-	CASSPAGVNTEAFF	TGTGCCAGCAGCCCCGCGGGGGTGAACACTGAAGCTTTCTTT
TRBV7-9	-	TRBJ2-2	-	CASIVGGELFF	TGTGCCAGTATAGTTGGTGGGGAGCTGTTTTTT
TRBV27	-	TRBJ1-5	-	CASSLSLGAGEPQHF	TGTGCCAGCAGTTTGTCACTCGGGGCGGGGGAGCCCCAGCATTTT
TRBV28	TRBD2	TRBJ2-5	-	CASSQAGRRQETQYF	TGTGCCAGCAGCCAAGCCGGGAGGCGACAAGAGACCCAGTACTTC
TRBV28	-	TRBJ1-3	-	CASRSRETSGNTIYF	TGTGCCAGCAGGTCTAGGGAGACCTCTGGAAACACCATATATTTT
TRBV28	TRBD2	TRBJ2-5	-	CASSLTGGVQETQYF	TGTGCCAGCAGTTTAACGGGGGGGGTACAAGAGACCCAGTACTTC
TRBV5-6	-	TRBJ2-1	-	CASSLPNGAPYNEQFF	TGTGCCAGCAGCTTGCCTAACGGTGCGCCCTACAATGAGCAGTTCTTC
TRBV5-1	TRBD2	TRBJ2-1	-	CASSETSSNEQFF	TGCGCCAGCAGCGAGACTAGCTCCAATGAGCAGTTCTTC